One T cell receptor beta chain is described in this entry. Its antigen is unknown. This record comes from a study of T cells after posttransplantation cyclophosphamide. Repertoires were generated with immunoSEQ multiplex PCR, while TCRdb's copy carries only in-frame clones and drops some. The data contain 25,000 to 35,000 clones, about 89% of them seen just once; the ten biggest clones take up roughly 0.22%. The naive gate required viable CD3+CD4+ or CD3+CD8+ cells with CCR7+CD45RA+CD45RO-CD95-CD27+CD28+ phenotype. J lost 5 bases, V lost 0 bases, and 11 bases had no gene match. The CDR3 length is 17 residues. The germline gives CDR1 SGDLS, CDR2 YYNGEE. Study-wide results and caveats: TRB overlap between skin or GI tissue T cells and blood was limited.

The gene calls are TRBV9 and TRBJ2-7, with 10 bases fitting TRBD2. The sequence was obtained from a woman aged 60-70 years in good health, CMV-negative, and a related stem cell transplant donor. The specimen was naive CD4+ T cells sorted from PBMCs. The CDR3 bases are TGTGCCAGCAGCGTAGCCCCAACTAGCGGGAATCTGGACGAGCAGTACTTC. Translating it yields CASSVAPTSGNLDEQYF.